Listed below are T cell receptor beta chains from one sample, sequenced in a study of CD8 T cells in ankylosing spondylitis. TCRdb redid the calling of the 5' RACE reads with MiXCR, one entry per CDR3 protein. There are a few hundred thousand distinct CDR3 sequences in the sample; roughly 10% occur only once, and less than 7.5% lies in the top ten. Sequencing input: blood, either unsorted or a sorted T cell fraction (not recorded which). The origin of the receptors is a male donor with ankylosing spondylitis or in good health (not recorded which). The CDR3 runs from the conserved cysteine through the conserved F or W. A D gene is named only where the DNA matches it firmly. For some rows the clone size is stated as once, few or many, or as a class when expanded; others skip it.

j_gene,abundance,v_gene,d_gene,CDR3aa,CDR3nt
TRBJ1-6,.,TRBV6-1,TRBD1,CASSEAGTGGSPLHF,TGTGCCAGCAGTGAAGCCGGGACAGGGGGTTCACCCCTCCACTTT
TRBJ2-7,.,TRBV7-3,.,CASSPDPARYEQYF,TGTGCCAGCAGCCCCGATCCGGCTAGATACGAGCAGTACTTC
TRBJ2-3,many,TRBV9,.,CASSVGDESTDTQYF,TGTGCCAGCAGCGTAGGGGACGAATCCACAGATACGCAGTATTTT
TRBJ2-3,few,TRBV12-3/TRBV12-4,.,CASSLYRDTDTQYF,TGTGCCAGCAGTTTATACAGGGACACAGATACGCAGTATTTT
TRBJ2-3,many,TRBV5-1,TRBD1,CASSLGQGRRDTDTQYF,TGCGCCAGCAGCTTGGGACAGGGACGTAGGGACACAGATACGCAGTATTTT
TRBJ1-2,.,TRBV12-3/TRBV12-4,.,CASSPGTVETYGYTF,TGTGCCAGCAGTCCTGGTACGGTGGAAACTTATGGCTACACCTTC
TRBJ2-1,few,TRBV7-2,.,CASSLRSYNEQFF,TGTGCCAGCAGCTTACGGTCGTACAATGAGCAGTTCTTC
TRBJ2-3,few,TRBV20-1,.,CSAKAASSTDTQYF,TGCAGTGCTAAAGCGGCAAGTAGCACAGATACGCAGTATTTT
TRBJ2-7,many,TRBV5-1,TRBD2,CASSLARIAGGAHEQYF,TGCGCCAGCAGCTTGGCCCGGATAGCGGGAGGGGCCCACGAGCAGTACTTC
TRBJ2-1,.,TRBV20-1,TRBD2,CSATLAVRFKNEQFF,TGCAGTGCAACACTAGCGGTGCGATTTAAGAATGAGCAGTTCTTC
TRBJ2-3,.,TRBV7-2,TRBD2,CASSLGGGGRDTQYF,TGTGCCAGCAGCTTAGGGGGCGGGGGGAGGGATACGCAGTATTTT
TRBJ2-7,many,TRBV21-1,.,CASSKLVSGSKRVEQYF,TGTGCCAGCAGCAAATTGGTTAGCGGGAGTAAAAGGGTCGAGCAGTACTTC
TRBJ2-2,few,TRBV5-1,.,CASRRGNIDTGELFF,TGCGCCAGCAGGAGGGGCAATATAGACACCGGGGAGCTGTTTTTT
TRBJ2-2,many,TRBV5-1,.,CASSLMGINTGELFF,TGCGCCAGCAGCTTAATGGGGATAAACACCGGGGAGCTGTTTTTT
TRBJ2-5,many,TRBV5-1,TRBD2,CASSPTAGVEETQYF,TGCGCCAGCAGCCCAACAGCGGGAGTGGAAGAGACCCAGTACTTC
TRBJ1-2,few,TRBV7-9,.,CASSFFRNGYTF,TGTGCCAGCAGCTTTTTTAGAAATGGCTACACCTTC
TRBJ2-1,many,TRBV7-8,.,CASSLAGSDEQFF,TGTGCCAGCAGCTTAGCAGGTTCGGATGAGCAGTTCTTC
TRBJ2-2,many,TRBV7-3,TRBD2,CASSLRTSGYTGELFF,TGTGCCAGCAGCTTAAGAACTAGCGGATACACCGGGGAGCTGTTTTTT
TRBJ1-2,.,TRBV12-3/TRBV12-4,.,CASSLGGNYGYTF,TGTGCCAGCAGTTTAGGAGGGAACTATGGCTACACCTTC
TRBJ2-1,many,TRBV6-2/TRBV6-3,TRBD2,CASRGLAGEAYNEQFF,TGTGCCAGCAGGGGACTAGCGGGAGAGGCCTACAATGAGCAGTTCTTC
TRBJ2-3,many,TRBV27,.,CASRFGGGHTDTQYF,TGTGCCAGCAGATTTGGAGGGGGACACACAGATACGCAGTATTTT
TRBJ2-3,many,TRBV6-1,.,CASSEAPESTQYF,TGTGCCAGCAGTGAAGCTCCGGAGAGTACGCAGTATTTT
TRBJ2-5,few,TRBV11-2,.,CASSLWNFGETQYF,TGTGCCAGCAGCCTATGGAACTTCGGGGAGACCCAGTACTTC
TRBJ2-7,few,TRBV7-9,TRBD1,CASSFHGQVYEQYF,TGTGCCAGCAGCTTCCACGGACAGGTCTACGAGCAGTACTTC
TRBJ2-7,many,TRBV5-6,.,CASSPMGPGVAYEQYF,TGTGCCAGCAGCCCAATGGGCCCAGGAGTAGCCTACGAGCAGTACTTC
TRBJ2-1,.,TRBV7-9,.,CASSLTRGAGYNEQFF,TGTGCCAGCAGCTTAACCCGGGGGGCGGGCTACAATGAGCAGTTCTTC